This TCR beta chain was profiled in a study of T cells after yellow fever vaccination. One entry per CDR3 protein results from TCRdb running MiXCR on the 5' RACE reads. The sample yields roughly 400,000 distinct CDR3 sequences, roughly a sixth seen once. About this clonotype: A read error may produce the germline difference seen at one junction end.

The CDR3 spans 15 residues. The germline V gene has CDR1 LNHNV and CDR2 YYDKDF (reference sequence). The starting material was PBMCs, obtained before the yellow fever booster vaccination. This sequence was found in a man aged 18 to 29 who received the YFV17D yellow fever vaccine. The chain uses TRBV15 and TRBJ2-7, with D tentatively TRBD1 (6 bases). CDR3 DNA sequence: TGTGCCACCAGCAGAGAGGGACATGCCTACTACGAGCAGAACTTC. Its translation is CATSREGHAYYEQNF.